These 30 T cell receptor beta chains originate from one sample sequenced in a study of T cell repertoires in cytomegalovirus infection. These receptors have no known antigen. Using its own MiXCR run on the reads, TCRdb lists one record per CDR3 protein. The sample includes about 900,000 distinct CDR3 sequences, 30% to 40% of them seen just once. The sample consisted of cultured CD8+ T cells from PBMCs, taken from culture after CMV antigen stimulation. These receptors originate from a human donor in good health (CMV status not recorded). Some clones in this sample may be carry-over from other donors' samples.

This clonotype was detected ten times or more. Sequence at one end of the junction differs from germline and may be a read error. The V call is TRBV19, the J call TRBJ1-5; no clear D. Germline V gene lookup returns CDR1 LNHDA and CDR2 SQIVND (reference sequence). CDR3 length: 13 amino acids. CDR3 region: CASSIGGNQPQHF. DNA of the CDR3: TGTGCCAGCAGTATCGGGGGCAATCAGCCCCAGCATTTT.

Relative to its sample, this clonotype is medium-sized (0.01 to 0.1%). The CDR3 DNA is TGTGCCAGCAGTGAAGTGGGGGACCCTTTCACAGAGACCCAGTACTTC. Amino acids: CASSEVGDPFTETQYF. V and J are TRBV6-1 and TRBJ2-5, with D perhaps matching TRBD1 or TRBD2 (5 bases each). This CDR3 comprises 16 residues. V dropped 1 base and J dropped 4 bases, with 16 bases sitting between them. Germline V gene lookup returns CDR1 MNHNS and CDR2 SASEGT.

This clonotype was picked up many times. This sequence joins TRBV7-8 and TRBJ2-1; the D call may be TRBD1 or TRBD2 (7 bases each). Germline V gives CDR1 SGHVS, CDR2 FQNEAQ. This CDR3 comprises 15 residues. Trimming shortened V by 0 bases and J by 6 bases, and 12 bases separated the two germline ends. The CDR3 here is CASSLARGGVNEQFF. In DNA form, the CDR3 reads TGTGCCAGCAGCTTAGCCAGGGGGGGGGTCAATGAGCAGTTCTTC.

This clonotype occurred a few times. The chain carries TRBV12-5 and TRBJ2-1; TRBD2 agrees at 8 bases. Germline lookup yields CDR1 LGHNT and CDR2 FRNRAP. The CDR3 consists of 13 residues. CDR3 amino acids: CVAGGLRDNEQFF. CDR3 in DNA: TGTGTGGCGGGGGGTTTAAGGGACAATGAGCAGTTCTTC.

With respect to this clonotype: The junction departs from the called germline gene at one end, perhaps through a read error. The CDR3 reads CTSSEDRVLGNTIYF. The CDR3 region has the DNA TGTACCAGCAGTGAGGACAGGGTCCTCGGAAACACCATATATTTT. This sequence joins TRBV25-1 and TRBJ1-3; TRBD1 matches 8 bases. Germline lookup yields CDR1 MGHDK and CDR2 SYGVNS. The CDR3 runs to 15 residues. The entire variable domain, with the rest obtained from reference TRBV25-1 and TRBJ1-3, is as follows: EADIYQTPRYLVIGTGKKITLECSQTMGHDKMYWYQQDPGMELHLIHYSYGVNSTEKGDLSSESTVSRIRTEHFPLTLESARPSHTSQYLCTSSEDRVLGNTIYFGEGSWLTVV.

At least ten counts were recorded for this clonotype. The J gene is TRBJ2-1, the V gene TRBV7-3; 10 bases are shared with TRBD2. Looked up from germline, CDR1 is SGHTA and CDR2 is FQGTGA. CDR3 length equals 15 residues. Germline trimming cut 1 base from V and 7 bases from J; bases unmatched to any gene: 4. The chain's CDR3 is CASSLIAGGSNEQFF. The CDR3 nucleotides are TGTGCCAGCAGCTTAATAGCGGGGGGATCAAATGAGCAGTTCTTC.

The gene calls are TRBV5-4 and TRBJ2-3; 10 bases fit TRBD2. Per germline, CDR1 SGHNT and CDR2 YYREEE (reference sequence). The CDR3 sequence is 14 residues long. V was pared by 4 bases and J by 4 bases, with 3 bases of the junction left unmatched. This CDR3 is CASSEGLAPDTQYF. The CDR3 DNA reads as TGTGCCAGCAGCGAGGGACTAGCGCCAGATACGCAGTATTTT. The full variable domain, its missing parts supplied by reference TRBV5-4 and TRBJ2-3, is ETGVTQSPTHLIKTRGQQVTLRCSSQSGHNTVSWYQQALGQGPQFIFQYYREEENGRGNFPPRFSGLQFPNYSSELNVNALELDDSALYLCASSEGLAPDTQYFGPGTRLTVL.

The chain joins TRBV6-5 to TRBJ1-1, with unresolved D. The CDR3 length is 14 residues. Germline-derived CDR1 and CDR2 are MNHEY and SVGAGI. V lost 7 bases to trimming and J lost 0 bases, with 12 bases between them. CDR3 bases: TGTGCCAGCACATGGACGGCGATGAACACTGAAGCTTTCTTT. Translation gives CASTWTAMNTEAFF.

The chain carries TRBV18 and TRBJ2-1; no clear D gene. Trimming took 3 bases from V and 7 from J, leaving 16 bases between them. Germline assignment: CDR1 KGHSH and CDR2 LQKENI. The CDR3 totals 15 residues. The CDR3 DNA follows: TGTGCCAGCTCACCCTCGCCGCTCGAGGTAAATGAGCAGTTCTTC. It yields the protein CASSPSPLEVNEQFF.

The rearrangement joins TRBV19 to TRBJ1-5; 7 bases line up with TRBD1. The CDR3 sequence is 17 residues long. With 0 bases clipped from V and 5 bases from J, the junction kept 10 bases outside the gene matches. In germline, CDR1 is LNHDA, CDR2 SQIVND (reference sequence). DNA for the CDR3: TGTGCCAGTAGTATAGAATGGACAGGAATTCGAGATCAGCCCCAGCATTTT. As protein: CASSIEWTGIRDQPQHF. The full variable domain, rest sourced from reference TRBV19 and TRBJ1-5, is DGGITQSPKYLFRKEGQNVTLSCEQNLNHDAMYWYRQDPGQGLRLIYYSQIVNDFQKGDIAEGYSVSREKKESFPLTVTSAQKNPTAFYLCASSIEWTGIRDQPQHFGDGTRLSIL.

This chain links TRBV6-1 with TRBJ1-2; D perhaps matches TRBD1 (6 bases). Germline CDR1 and CDR2: MNHNS and SASEGT. V gave up 1 base and J gave up 4 bases, with 13 bases separating them. The CDR3 extends over 15 amino acids. In DNA form, the CDR3 reads TGTGCCAGCAGTGAAGGCAGGGGAGTTGCCTATGGCTACACCTTC. It translates to CASSEGRGVAYGYTF.

CDR3 in DNA: TGTGCCAGCAGCCCTCGAATCAATGGCTACACCTTC. This encodes CASSPRINGYTF. The genes are TRBV11-3 and TRBJ1-2; the D is unclear. CDR1 is SGHNT, CDR2 YENEEA, per germline. This CDR3 is 12 amino acids long. V lost 5 bases, J lost 6 bases, and 10 bases lay in between.

The chain links TRBV7-9 to TRBJ1-2; D call uncertain. Germline V gene data show CDR1 as SEHNR and CDR2 as FQNEAQ (reference sequence). The CDR3 loop spans 12 amino acids. The V end was cut by 8 bases, the J end by 6 bases, with 13 bases between. CDR3 region: CASASGFNGYTF. CDR3 nucleotide sequence: TGTGCCAGCGCCTCGGGGTTCAATGGCTACACCTTC. The full variable domain, with the rest looked up from reference TRBV7-9 and TRBJ1-2, is DTGVSQNPRHKITKRGQNVTFRCDPISEHNRLYWYRQTLGQGPEFLTYFQNEAQLEKSRLLSDRFSAERPKGSFSTLEIQRTEQGDSAMYLCASASGFNGYTFGSGTRLTVV.

A few counts support this clonotype. The chain recombines TRBV6-1 with TRBJ2-7; tentative D call: TRBD1 (5 bases). This CDR3 contains 11 residues. Germline V CDR1 and CDR2: MNHNS, SASEGT. The ends were cut back, 11 bases at V and 1 base at J, with 9 bases in the middle. This CDR3 reads CAYQGSYEQYF. CDR3 DNA sequence: TGTGCCTACCAGGGATCCTACGAGCAGTACTTC.

V usage is TRBV4-3 and J usage is TRBJ1-1; unclear D gene. CDR1 is LGHNA and CDR2 is YSLEER in the germline V gene. Between the trimmed V and J ends, which lost 0 bases and 1 base, there was a span of 9 bases. This CDR3 has 15 residues. The CDR3 sequence is CASSQDPNGNTEAFF. The DNA for the CDR3 is TGCGCCAGCAGCCAAGATCCGAACGGGAACACTGAAGCTTTCTTT.

The chain couples TRBV6-6 to TRBJ1-1; a weak D match, TRBD1 (5 bases). V lost 5 bases and J lost 3, with 19 bases in between. The CDR3 has 16 amino acids. Per the germline V gene, CDR1 is MNHNY and CDR2 is SVGAGI (reference sequence). The CDR3 region has the DNA TGTGCCAGCAGTGCCCCTAACAGCAGGGCCGACACTGAAGCTTTCTTT. The encoded protein is CASSAPNSRADTEAFF.

This clonotype occurred a few times. At one of its ends the junction is not consistent with the germline gene, which may arise from a read error. This sequence joins TRBV7-6 and TRBJ1-2, with D uncertain. Germline CDR1 and CDR2: SGHVS and FNYEAQ. The CDR3 contains 9 residues. CDR3 region: CASSLAALF. CDR3 bases: TGTGCCAGCAGCTTAGCTGCTCTCTTC.

The V gene is TRBV24-1, the J gene TRBJ1-2; 8 positions match TRBD1. J lost 3 bases, V lost 6 bases, and 2 bases had no gene match. CDR3 length equals 13 residues. Germline CDR1 is KGHDR and CDR2 is SFDVKD. DNA of the CDR3: TGTGCCACCAGTTCGACAGGGGACTATGGCTACACCTTC. It codes for CATSSTGDYGYTF.

This clonotype was detected a few times. The chain recombines TRBV9 with TRBJ2-1; no firm D call. The V gene lost 3 bases and the J gene lost 4 bases, with 11 bases spanning the gap. In germline, CDR1 is SGDLS, CDR2 YYNGEE. The CDR3 spans 14 residues. The CDR3 here is CASSAPGFYNEQFF. In DNA form, the CDR3 reads TGTGCCAGCAGCGCTCCCGGGTTTTACAATGAGCAGTTCTTC.

This clonotype has a handful of counts. Here the CDR3 reads CASSLRGQGGNEQFF. The CDR3 nucleotides read TGTGCCAGCAGCTTAAGGGGACAGGGTGGCAATGAGCAGTTCTTC. The chain combines TRBV7-3 with TRBJ2-1, with 9 positions matching TRBD1. Unmatched junction bases numbered 4, after V lost 1 base and J lost 6 bases. The CDR3 is 15 residues long. CDR1 is SGHTA and CDR2 is FQGTGA in the germline V gene.

The DNA for the CDR3 is TGTGCCAGCAGTTTAAGGGTCGACAGGGGCAACTATGGCTACACCTTC. Protein product: CASSLRVDRGNYGYTF. V is TRBV27 and J is TRBJ1-2; 8 bases line up with TRBD1. With V trimmed by 2 bases and J by 2 bases, 7 bases remained unmatched. The CDR3 covers 16 residues. The germline V gene has CDR1 MNHEY and CDR2 SMNVEV (reference sequence).

The V and J genes are TRBV18 and TRBJ1-2; D may be TRBD1 (5 bases). The CDR3 runs 16 residues. Germline CDR1 reads KGHSH; CDR2 reads LQKENI. V lost 3 bases to trimming and J lost 8 bases, with 22 bases between them. The DNA for the CDR3 is TGTGCCAGCTCACCGACATGGGACGAAGAATCTGAAGGCTACACCTTC. It codes for CASSPTWDEESEGYTF.

This clonotype has more than one count but fewer than ten. The chain links TRBV4-3 to TRBJ2-5; 9 bases map to TRBD2. Germline V CDR1 and CDR2: LGHNA, YSLEER. With 0 bases clipped from V and 5 bases from J, the junction kept 7 bases outside the gene matches. The CDR3 is made up of 16 amino acids. CDR3 amino acids: CASSQELAGVWETQYF. As DNA, the CDR3 is TGCGCCAGCAGCCAAGAATTAGCGGGGGTATGGGAGACCCAGTACTTC.

This clonotype was seen repeatedly, ten times or more. This chain links TRBV4-1 with TRBJ2-3; D unclear. V was clipped by 4 bases and J by 1 base, with 12 bases between them. There are 15 residues in the CDR3. CDR1 MGHRA and CDR2 YSYEKL come from the germline V gene. The CDR3 DNA reads as TGCGCCAGCAGCCGCGCCTCAGTCGGCACAGATACGCAGTATTTT. This encodes CASSRASVGTDTQYF.

CDR3 in amino acids: CASSQKGGEDTEAFF. DNA for the CDR3: TGCGCCAGCAGCCAAAAAGGGGGAGAGGACACTGAAGCTTTCTTT. The rearrangement links TRBV4-1 to TRBJ1-1, with D possibly being TRBD1 (6 bases). Trimming cost V 2 bases and J 3 bases, with 13 bases left between them. The CDR3 is 15 amino acids. The germline CDR1 and CDR2 sequences are MGHRA and YSYEKL.

Only a few counts were recorded for this clonotype. The chain recombines TRBV24-1 with TRBJ2-6; D gene ambiguous. CDR3 length: 16 amino acids. CDR1 and CDR2 from the germline V gene are KGHDR and SFDVKD. The V end lost 0 bases, the J end lost 0 bases, and 5 bases lay between the germline ends. The CDR3 DNA follows: TGTGCCACCAGTGATTTGCCGAACTCTGGGGCCAACGTCCTGACTTTC. This gives the protein CATSDLPNSGANVLTF.

The chain employs TRBV5-4 and TRBJ1-2; perhaps TRBD1 as D (6 bases). Germline assignment: CDR1 SGHNT and CDR2 YYREEE (reference sequence). Trimming removed 3 bases at V and 8 bases at J, with 20 bases between. The CDR3 is 15 residues long. CDR3: CASSSPGTPRDGYTF. The CDR3 nucleotides are TGTGCCAGCAGCTCACCCGGGACACCTCGGGACGGCTACACCTTC.

The sample holds a few counts of this clonotype. The chain combines TRBV18 with TRBJ2-3; D may be TRBD1 (5 bases). Germline assignment: CDR1 KGHSH and CDR2 LQKENI. The CDR3 is 17 amino acids. Trimming left V 3 bases short and J 1 base short, with 17 bases between. In DNA form, the CDR3 reads TGTGCCAGCTCACCCGCGTCGAAAGGGGCTGGCACAGATACGCAGTATTTT. As protein: CASSPASKGAGTDTQYF.

The chain joins TRBV19 to TRBJ2-5; D tentatively reads TRBD1 or TRBD2 (5 bases each). The CDR3 is 14 amino acids. V was trimmed by 2 bases and J by 6 bases, leaving 13 bases between them. Germline lookup yields CDR1 LNHDA and CDR2 SQIVND (reference sequence). The CDR3 region is CASSIPGSGKTQYF. Written as DNA, the CDR3 is TGTGCCAGTAGTATACCAGGGAGTGGAAAGACCCAGTACTTC.

The J gene is TRBJ2-5, the V gene TRBV6-5, with D perhaps matching TRBD1 or TRBD2 (6 bases each). Germline CDR1 and CDR2: MNHEY and SVGAGI. This CDR3 has 16 residues. Trimming stripped 2 bases from V and 0 bases from J, with 13 bases between. CDR3 sequence reads: CASSYRGPHHQETQYF. In nucleotides, the CDR3 is TGTGCCAGCAGTTACCGGGGGCCCCACCACCAAGAGACCCAGTACTTC.